The clone carrying this TCR beta chain has at least ten counts. The antigen is unknown. This sample is part of a study of breast tumors, draining lymph nodes, adjacent tissues. Study-wide findings and caveats: Tumor T cell lymph node origin was a supported hypothesis, not proven. Compared with basal-like, luminal-like tumors shared significantly more repertoire with nontumor tissue. Tumor TCR diversity was below lymph nodes but above nontumor tissue.

TCRdb redid the calling of the multiplex PCR reads with MiXCR, one entry per CDR3 protein. The sample contains 200,000 or so distinct CDR3 sequences, about 32% of which appear only once. Breast cancer patients provided tissue from their axillary draining lymph nodes. CDR3 size: 14 residues. CDR1 and CDR2 from the germline V gene are SNHLY and FYNNEI. V lost 3 bases, J lost 1 base, and 9 bases lay in between. The chain has TRBV2 and TRBJ2-5, with D hard to call. The sequenced sample was axillary lymph node tissue. The sequence was collected from a female donor with breast cancer. Some clones in this sample may be carry-over from other donors' samples. CDR3 sequence reads: CASSDPHLQETQYF. CDR3 bases: TGTGCCAGCAGTGACCCCCACCTCCAAGAGACCCAGTACTTC.